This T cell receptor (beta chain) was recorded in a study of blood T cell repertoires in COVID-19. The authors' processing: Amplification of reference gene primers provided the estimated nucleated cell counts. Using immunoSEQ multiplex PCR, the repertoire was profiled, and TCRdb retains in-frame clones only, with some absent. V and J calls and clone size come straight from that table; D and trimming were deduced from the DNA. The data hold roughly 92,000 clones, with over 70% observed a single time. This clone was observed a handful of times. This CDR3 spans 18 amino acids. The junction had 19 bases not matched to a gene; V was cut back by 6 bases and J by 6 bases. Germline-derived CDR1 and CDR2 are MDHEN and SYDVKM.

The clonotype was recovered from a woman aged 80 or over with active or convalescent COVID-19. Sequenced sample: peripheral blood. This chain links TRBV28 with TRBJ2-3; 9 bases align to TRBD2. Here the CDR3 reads CASSQTVGSAGGSDTQYF. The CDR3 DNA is TGTGCCAGCAGCCAAACGGTGGGTTCAGCGGGAGGTTCGGATACGCAGTATTTT.